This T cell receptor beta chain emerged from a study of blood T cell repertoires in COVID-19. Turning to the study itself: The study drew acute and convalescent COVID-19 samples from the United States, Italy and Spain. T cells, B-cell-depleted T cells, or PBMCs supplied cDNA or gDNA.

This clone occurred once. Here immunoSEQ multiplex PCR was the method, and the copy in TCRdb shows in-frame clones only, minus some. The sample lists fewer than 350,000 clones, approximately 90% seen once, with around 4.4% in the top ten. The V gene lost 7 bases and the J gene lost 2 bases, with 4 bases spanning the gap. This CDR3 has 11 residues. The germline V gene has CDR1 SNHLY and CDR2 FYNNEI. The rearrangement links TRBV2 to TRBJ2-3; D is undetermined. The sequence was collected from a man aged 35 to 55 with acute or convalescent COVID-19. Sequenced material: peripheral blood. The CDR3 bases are TGTGCCAGCACCGTCACAGATACGCAGTATTTT. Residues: CASTVTDTQYF.